These 5 T cell receptor beta chains share one sample of origin, sequenced in a study of T-cell memory formation after mild COVID-19. Via MiXCR, TCRdb re-called the 5' RACE reads, giving one row per CDR3 protein. The sample includes around 200,000 distinct CDR3 sequences, over 9.5% of them seen just once. Sequencing was done on a sample of PBMCs or a T cell subset sorted from them (not recorded which). Receptors originate from a man aged 18 to 29 who had mild COVID-19 (a few samples of this study predate the infection). Cell type and time point are not known.

This chain links TRBV27 with TRBJ2-3; possible D gene TRBD1, 5 bases. The CDR3 is 14 amino acids. The germline V and J ends were trimmed by 1 base and 4 bases, with 9 bases remaining between them. Looked up from germline, CDR1 is MNHEY and CDR2 is SMNVEV (reference sequence). In DNA, the CDR3 is TGTGCCAGCAGTTTATTGGGCAGGGCAGATACGCAGTATTTT. Protein sequence: CASSLLGRADTQYF.

The chain uses TRBV4-2 and TRBJ1-2; 7 bases map to TRBD1. Germline-derived CDR1 and CDR2 are LGHNA and YNFKEQ. The CDR3 is made up of 14 amino acids. V trimming: 4 bases; J trimming: 4 bases; junction bases outside the gene matches: 6. This CDR3 is CASSRPQGLYGYTF. The DNA for the CDR3 is TGTGCCAGCAGCCGACCACAGGGGCTCTATGGCTACACCTTC.

This clonotype was seen a handful of times. The chain is built from TRBV24-1 and TRBJ2-4; D unresolved. Germline-derived CDR1 and CDR2 are KGHDR and SFDVKD. The CDR3 consists of 17 residues. The V gene lost 0 bases and the J gene lost 0 bases, with 11 bases spanning the gap. This CDR3 is CATSDLTQDVAKNIQYF. CDR3 coding DNA: TGTGCCACCAGTGATTTGACCCAGGATGTAGCCAAAAACATTCAGTACTTC.

This clonotype has only a few counts. The chain combines TRBV5-4 with TRBJ1-2; weak D call: TRBD1 (6 bases). Germline V CDR1 and CDR2: SGHNT, YYREEE (reference sequence). Trimming left V 9 bases short and J 2 bases short, with 17 bases between. The CDR3 has 14 amino acids. The CDR3, as DNA: TGTGCCACCTCGGTGGACACAGGGAACTATGGCTACACCTTC. Encoded protein: CATSVDTGNYGYTF.

This clonotype was detected only a few times. The chain recombines TRBV4-3 with TRBJ1-6; D is ambiguous. V shed 4 bases and J shed 7 bases, with 14 bases lying between them. Germline assignment: CDR1 LGHNA and CDR2 YSLEER. The CDR3 sequence is 15 residues long. This CDR3 reads CASSPRRAGNSPLHF. CDR3 bases: TGCGCCAGCAGCCCCCGGCGGGCGGGGAATTCACCCCTCCACTTT.